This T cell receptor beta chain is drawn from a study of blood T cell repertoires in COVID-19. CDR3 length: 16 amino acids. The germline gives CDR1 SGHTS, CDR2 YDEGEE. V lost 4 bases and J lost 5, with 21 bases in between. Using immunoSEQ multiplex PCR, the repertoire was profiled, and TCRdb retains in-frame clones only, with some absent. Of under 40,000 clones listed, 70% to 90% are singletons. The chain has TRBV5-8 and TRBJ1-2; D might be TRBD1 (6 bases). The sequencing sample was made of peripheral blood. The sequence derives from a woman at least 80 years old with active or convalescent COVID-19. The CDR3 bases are TGTGCCAGCAGCCCCTTCTCAACAACAGGGCCTTATGGCTACACCTTC. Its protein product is CASSPFSTTGPYGYTF.